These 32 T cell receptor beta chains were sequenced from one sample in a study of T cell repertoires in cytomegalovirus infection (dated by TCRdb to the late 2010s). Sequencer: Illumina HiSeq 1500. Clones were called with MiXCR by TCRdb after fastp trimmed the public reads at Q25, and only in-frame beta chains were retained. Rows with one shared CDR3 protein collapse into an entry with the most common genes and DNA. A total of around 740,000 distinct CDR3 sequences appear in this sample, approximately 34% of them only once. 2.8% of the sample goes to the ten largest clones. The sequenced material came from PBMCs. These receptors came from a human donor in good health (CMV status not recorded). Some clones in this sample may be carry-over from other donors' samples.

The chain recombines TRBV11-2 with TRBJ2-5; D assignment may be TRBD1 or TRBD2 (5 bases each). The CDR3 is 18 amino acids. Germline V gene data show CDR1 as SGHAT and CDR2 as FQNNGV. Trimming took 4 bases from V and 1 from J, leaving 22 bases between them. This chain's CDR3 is CASSWGGFRGESQETQYF. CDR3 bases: TGTGCCAGCAGCTGGGGCGGGTTTAGGGGCGAATCCCAAGAGACCCAGTACTTC. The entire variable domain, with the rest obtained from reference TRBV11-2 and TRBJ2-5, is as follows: EAGVAQSPRYKIIEKRQSVAFWCNPISGHATLYWYQQILGQGPKLLIQFQNNGVVDDSQLPKDRFSAERLKGVDSTLKIQPAKLEDSAVYLCASSWGGFRGESQETQYFGPGTRLLVL.

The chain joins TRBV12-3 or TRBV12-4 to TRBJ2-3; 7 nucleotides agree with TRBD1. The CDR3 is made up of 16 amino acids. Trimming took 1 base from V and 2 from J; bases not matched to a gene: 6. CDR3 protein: CASSLGNRGPTDTQYF. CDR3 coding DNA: TGTGCCAGCAGTTTAGGGAACAGGGGACCCACAGATACGCAGTATTTT.

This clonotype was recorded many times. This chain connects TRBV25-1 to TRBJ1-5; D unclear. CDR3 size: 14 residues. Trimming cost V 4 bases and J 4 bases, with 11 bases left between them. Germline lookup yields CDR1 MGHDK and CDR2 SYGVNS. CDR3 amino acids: CASSGTAVNQPQHF. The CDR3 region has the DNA TGTGCCAGCAGTGGGACCGCGGTGAATCAGCCCCAGCATTTT.

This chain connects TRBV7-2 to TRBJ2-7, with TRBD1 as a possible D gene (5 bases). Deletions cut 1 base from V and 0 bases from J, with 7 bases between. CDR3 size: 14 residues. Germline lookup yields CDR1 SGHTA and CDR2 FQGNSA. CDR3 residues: CASSLVQASYEQYF. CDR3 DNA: TGTGCCAGCAGCTTAGTACAGGCCTCCTACGAGCAGTACTTC. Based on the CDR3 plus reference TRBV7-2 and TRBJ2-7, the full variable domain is GAGVSQSPSNKVTEKGKDVELRCDPISGHTALYWYRQSLGQGLEFLIYFQGNSAPDKSGLPSDRFSAERTGGSVSTLTIQRTQQEDSAVYLCASSLVQASYEQYFGPGTRLTVT.

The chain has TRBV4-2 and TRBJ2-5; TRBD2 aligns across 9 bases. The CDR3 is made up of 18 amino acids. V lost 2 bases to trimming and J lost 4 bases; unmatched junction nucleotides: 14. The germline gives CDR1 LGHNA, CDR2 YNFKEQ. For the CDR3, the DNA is TGTGCCAGCAGCCAAACGGATCGGAGCGGGGGGCGAGGAGAGACCCAGTACTTC. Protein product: CASSQTDRSGGRGETQYF.

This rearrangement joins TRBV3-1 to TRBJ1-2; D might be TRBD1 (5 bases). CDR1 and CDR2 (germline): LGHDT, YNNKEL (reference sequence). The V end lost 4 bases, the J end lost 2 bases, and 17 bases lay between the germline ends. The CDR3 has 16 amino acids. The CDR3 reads CASSPTNDRINYGYTF. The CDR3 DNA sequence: TGTGCCAGCAGCCCCACTAATGACAGAATCAACTATGGCTACACCTTC.

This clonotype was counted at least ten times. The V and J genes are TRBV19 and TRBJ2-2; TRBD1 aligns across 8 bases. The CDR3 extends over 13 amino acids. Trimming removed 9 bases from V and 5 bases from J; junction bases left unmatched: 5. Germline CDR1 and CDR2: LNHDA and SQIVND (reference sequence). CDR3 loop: CASSRTGTGELFF. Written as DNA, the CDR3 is TGTGCCAGCAGTCGGACAGGGACCGGGGAGCTGTTTTTT.

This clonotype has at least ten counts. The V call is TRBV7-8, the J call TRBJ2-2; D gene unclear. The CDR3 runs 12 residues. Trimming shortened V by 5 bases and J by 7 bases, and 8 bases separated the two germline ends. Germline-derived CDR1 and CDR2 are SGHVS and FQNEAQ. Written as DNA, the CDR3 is TGTGCCAGCAGCCCCGAAGACGGGGAGCTGTTTTTT. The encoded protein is CASSPEDGELFF.

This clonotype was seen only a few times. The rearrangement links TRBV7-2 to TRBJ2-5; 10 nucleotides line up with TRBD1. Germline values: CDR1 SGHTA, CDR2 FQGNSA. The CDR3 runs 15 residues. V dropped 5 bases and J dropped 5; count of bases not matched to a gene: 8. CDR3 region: CASSQGDRGWETQYF. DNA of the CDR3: TGTGCCAGCAGCCAGGGGGACAGGGGATGGGAGACCCAGTACTTC.

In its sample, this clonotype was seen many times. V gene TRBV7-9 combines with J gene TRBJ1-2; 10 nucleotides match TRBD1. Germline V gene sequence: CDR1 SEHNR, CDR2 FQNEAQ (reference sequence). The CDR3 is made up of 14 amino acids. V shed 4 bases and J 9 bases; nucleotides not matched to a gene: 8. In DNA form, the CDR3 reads TGTGCCAGCAGCTCGTCCCGGGACAGGGGCCGCTACACCTTC. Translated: CASSSSRDRGRYTF.

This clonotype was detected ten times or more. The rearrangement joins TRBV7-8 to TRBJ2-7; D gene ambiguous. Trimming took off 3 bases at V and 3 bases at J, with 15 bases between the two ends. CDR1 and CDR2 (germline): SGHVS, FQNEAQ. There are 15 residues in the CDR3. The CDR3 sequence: CASSLGMGLVYEQYF. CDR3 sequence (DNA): TGTGCCAGCAGCTTGGGGATGGGATTGGTCTACGAGCAGTACTTC. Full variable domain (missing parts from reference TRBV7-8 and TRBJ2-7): GAGVSQSPRYKVAKRGQDVALRCDPISGHVSLFWYQQALGQGPEFLTYFQNEAQLDKSGLPSDRFFAERPEGSVSTLKIQRTQQEDSAVYLCASSLGMGLVYEQYFGPGTRLTVT.

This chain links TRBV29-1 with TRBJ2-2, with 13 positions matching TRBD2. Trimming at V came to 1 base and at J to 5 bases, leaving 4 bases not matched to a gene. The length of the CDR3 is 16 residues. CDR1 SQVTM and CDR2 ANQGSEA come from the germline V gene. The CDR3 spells CSVEAGLAGATGELFF. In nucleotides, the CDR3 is TGCAGCGTTGAAGCCGGACTAGCGGGAGCGACCGGGGAGCTGTTTTTT.

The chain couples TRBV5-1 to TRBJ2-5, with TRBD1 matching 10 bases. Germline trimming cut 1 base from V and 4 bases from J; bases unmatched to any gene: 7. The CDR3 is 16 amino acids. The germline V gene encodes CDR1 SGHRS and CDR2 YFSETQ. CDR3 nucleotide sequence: TGCGCCAGCAGCTTGTCACGGACAGGGGGTGGAGAGACCCAGTACTTC. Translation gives CASSLSRTGGGETQYF.

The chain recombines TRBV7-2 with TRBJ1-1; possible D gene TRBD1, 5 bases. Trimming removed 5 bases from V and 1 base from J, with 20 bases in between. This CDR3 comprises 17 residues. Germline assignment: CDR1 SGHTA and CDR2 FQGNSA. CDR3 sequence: CASSALGLQGANTEAFF. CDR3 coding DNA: TGTGCCAGCAGCGCCCTGGGGCTCCAGGGCGCGAACACTGAAGCTTTCTTT.

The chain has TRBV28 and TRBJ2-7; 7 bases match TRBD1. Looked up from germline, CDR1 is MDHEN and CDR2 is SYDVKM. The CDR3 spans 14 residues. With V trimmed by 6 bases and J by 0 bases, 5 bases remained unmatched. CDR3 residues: CASRPGQPSYEQYF. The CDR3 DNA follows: TGTGCCAGCAGGCCGGGACAGCCCTCCTACGAGCAGTACTTC.

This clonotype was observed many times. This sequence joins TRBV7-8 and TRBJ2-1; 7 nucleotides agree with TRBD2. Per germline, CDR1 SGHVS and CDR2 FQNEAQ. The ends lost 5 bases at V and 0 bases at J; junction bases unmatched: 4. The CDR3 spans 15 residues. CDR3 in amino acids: CASSHGRTSYNEQFF. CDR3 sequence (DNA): TGTGCCAGCAGCCACGGGAGGACCTCCTACAATGAGCAGTTCTTC.

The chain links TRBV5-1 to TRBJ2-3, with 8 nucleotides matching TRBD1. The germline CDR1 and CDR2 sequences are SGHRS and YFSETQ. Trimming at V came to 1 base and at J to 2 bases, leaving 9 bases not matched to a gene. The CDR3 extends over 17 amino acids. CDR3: CASSLMGDRSITDTQYF. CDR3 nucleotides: TGCGCCAGCAGCTTGATGGGGGACAGGTCAATCACAGATACGCAGTATTTT.

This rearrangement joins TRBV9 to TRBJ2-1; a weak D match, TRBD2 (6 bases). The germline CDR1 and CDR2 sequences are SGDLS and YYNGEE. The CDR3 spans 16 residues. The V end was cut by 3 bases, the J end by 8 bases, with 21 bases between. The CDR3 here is CASSEATFLPGDEQFF. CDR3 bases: TGTGCCAGCAGCGAGGCCACCTTCCTACCGGGGGATGAGCAGTTCTTC.

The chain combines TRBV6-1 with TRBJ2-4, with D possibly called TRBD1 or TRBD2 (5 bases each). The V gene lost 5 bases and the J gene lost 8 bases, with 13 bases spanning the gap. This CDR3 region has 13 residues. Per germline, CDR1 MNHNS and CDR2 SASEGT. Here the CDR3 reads CASSYHGAYIQYF. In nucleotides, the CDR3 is TGTGCCAGCAGTTACCACGGGGCCTACATTCAGTACTTC.

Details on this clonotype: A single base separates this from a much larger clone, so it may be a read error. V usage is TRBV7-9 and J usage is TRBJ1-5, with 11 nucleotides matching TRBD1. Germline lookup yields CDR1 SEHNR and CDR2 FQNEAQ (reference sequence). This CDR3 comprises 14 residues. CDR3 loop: CSSSLDRGLRPQHF. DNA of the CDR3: TGTTCCAGCAGCCTGGACAGGGGGCTTAGGCCCCAGCATTTT.

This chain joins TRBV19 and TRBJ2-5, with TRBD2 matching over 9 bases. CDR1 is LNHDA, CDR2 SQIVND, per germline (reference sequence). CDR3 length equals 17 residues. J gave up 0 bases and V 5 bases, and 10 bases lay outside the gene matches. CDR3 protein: CASSPPAGGPYQETQYF. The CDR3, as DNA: TGTGCCAGTAGTCCCCCCGCGGGAGGGCCCTACCAAGAGACCCAGTACTTC.

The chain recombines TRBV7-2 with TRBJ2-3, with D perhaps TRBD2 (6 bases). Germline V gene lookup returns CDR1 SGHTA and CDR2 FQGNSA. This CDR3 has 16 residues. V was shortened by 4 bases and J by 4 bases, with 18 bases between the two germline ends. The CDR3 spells CASSWRAPRRADTQYF. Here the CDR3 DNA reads TGTGCCAGCAGCTGGAGGGCGCCCCGGCGGGCAGATACGCAGTATTTT.

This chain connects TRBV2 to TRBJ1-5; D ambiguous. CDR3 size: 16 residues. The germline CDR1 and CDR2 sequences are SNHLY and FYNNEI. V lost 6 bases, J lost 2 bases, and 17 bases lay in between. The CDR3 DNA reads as TGTGCCAGCAGGACGGTCTCAGGTTCGGGCAATCAGCCCCAGCATTTT. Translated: CASRTVSGSGNQPQHF. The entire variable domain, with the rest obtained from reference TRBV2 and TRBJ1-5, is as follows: EPEVTQTPSHQVTQMGQEVILRCVPISNHLYFYWYRQILGQKVEFLVSFYNNEISEKSEIFDDQFSVERPDGSNFTLKIRSTKLEDSAMYFCASRTVSGSGNQPQHFGDGTRLSIL.

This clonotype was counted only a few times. This CDR3 is CATAPNSGNTIYF. The CDR3 region has the DNA TGTGCCACCGCACCTAACTCTGGAAACACCATATATTTT. J is TRBJ1-3 and V is TRBV10-3; no definite D call. Germline V gene lookup returns CDR1 ENHRY and CDR2 SYGVKD. The CDR3 totals 13 residues. Trimming took off 10 bases at V and 0 bases at J, with 10 bases between the two ends.

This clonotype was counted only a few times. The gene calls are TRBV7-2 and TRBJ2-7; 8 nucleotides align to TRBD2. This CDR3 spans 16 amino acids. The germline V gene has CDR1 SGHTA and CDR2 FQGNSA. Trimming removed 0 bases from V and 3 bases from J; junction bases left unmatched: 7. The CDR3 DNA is TGTGCCAGCAGCTTAGCCAATAGCGGGATAGGCTACGAGCAGTACTTC. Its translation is CASSLANSGIGYEQYF. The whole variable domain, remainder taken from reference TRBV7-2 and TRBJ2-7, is GAGVSQSPSNKVTEKGKDVELRCDPISGHTALYWYRQSLGQGLEFLIYFQGNSAPDKSGLPSDRFSAERTGGSVSTLTIQRTQQEDSAVYLCASSLANSGIGYEQYFGPGTRLTVT.

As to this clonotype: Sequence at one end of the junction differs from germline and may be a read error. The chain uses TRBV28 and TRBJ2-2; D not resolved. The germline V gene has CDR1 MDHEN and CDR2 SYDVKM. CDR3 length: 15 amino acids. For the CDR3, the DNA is TGTTCCAGCAGTTTATGGTCGCAAGTAACCGGTGAGCTGTTTTTT. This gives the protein CSSSLWSQVTGELFF.

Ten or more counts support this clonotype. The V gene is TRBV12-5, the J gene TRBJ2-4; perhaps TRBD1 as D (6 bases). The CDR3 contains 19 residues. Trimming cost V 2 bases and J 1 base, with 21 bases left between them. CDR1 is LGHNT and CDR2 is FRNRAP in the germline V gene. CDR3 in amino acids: CASGLPPPGAQRAKNIQYF. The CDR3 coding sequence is TGTGCTAGTGGTTTGCCCCCCCCAGGGGCGCAACGGGCCAAAAACATTCAGTACTTC.

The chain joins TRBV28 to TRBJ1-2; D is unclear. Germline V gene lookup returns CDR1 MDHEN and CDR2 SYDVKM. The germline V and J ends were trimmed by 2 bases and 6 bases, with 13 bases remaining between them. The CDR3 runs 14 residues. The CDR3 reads CASSLRWLDDGYTF. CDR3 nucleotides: TGTGCCAGCAGTTTAAGGTGGTTAGATGATGGCTACACCTTC.

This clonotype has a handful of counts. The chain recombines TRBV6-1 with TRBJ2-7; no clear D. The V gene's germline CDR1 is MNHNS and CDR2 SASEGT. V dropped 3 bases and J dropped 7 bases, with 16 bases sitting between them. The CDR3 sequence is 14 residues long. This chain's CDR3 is CASSDLGFTKEQYF. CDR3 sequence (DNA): TGTGCCAGCAGTGACCTCGGTTTTACAAAGGAGCAGTACTTC.

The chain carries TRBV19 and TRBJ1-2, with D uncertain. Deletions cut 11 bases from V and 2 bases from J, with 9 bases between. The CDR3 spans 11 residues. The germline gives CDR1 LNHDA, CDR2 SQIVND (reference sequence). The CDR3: CAVGINYGYTF. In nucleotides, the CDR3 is TGTGCCGTGGGAATCAACTATGGCTACACCTTC.

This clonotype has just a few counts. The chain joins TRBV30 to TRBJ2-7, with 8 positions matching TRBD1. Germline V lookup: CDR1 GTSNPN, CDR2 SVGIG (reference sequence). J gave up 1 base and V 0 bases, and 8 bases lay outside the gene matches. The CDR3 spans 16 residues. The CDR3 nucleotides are TGTGCCTGGAGTGTACTGTCGACAGGGGAGTCCTACGAGCAGTACTTC. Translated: CAWSVLSTGESYEQYF.

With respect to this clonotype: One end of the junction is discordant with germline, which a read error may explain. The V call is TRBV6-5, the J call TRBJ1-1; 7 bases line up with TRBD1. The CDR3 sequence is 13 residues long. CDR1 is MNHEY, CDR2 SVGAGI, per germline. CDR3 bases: TGTGACAGCAAGCGACAGGGTAACACTGAAGCTTTCTTT. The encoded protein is CDSKRQGNTEAFF.